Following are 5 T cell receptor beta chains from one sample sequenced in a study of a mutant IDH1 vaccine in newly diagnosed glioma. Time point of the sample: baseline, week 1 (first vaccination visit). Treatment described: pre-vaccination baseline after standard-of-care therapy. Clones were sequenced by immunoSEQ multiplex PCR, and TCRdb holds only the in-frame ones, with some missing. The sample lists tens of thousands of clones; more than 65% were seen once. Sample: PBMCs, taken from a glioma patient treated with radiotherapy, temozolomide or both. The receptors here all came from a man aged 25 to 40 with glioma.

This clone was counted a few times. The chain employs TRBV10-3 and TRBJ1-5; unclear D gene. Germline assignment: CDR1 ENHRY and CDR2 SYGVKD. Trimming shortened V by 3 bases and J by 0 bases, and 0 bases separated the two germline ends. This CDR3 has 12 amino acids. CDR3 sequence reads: CAISDSNQPQHF. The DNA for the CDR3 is TGTGCCATCAGTGATAGCAATCAGCCCCAGCATTTT.

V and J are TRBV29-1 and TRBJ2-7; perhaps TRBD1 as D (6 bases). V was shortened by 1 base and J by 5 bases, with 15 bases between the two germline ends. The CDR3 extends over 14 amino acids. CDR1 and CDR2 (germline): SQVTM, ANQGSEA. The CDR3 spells CSVEVLDSAHEQYF. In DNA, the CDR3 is TGCAGCGTTGAAGTTTTGGACAGTGCCCACGAGCAGTACTTC.

CDR3 DNA sequence: TGTGCCAGCAGCTCCTATGGGGGACAGGGGGCAGATACGCAGTATTTT. Amino acids: CASSSYGGQGADTQYF. The chain joins TRBV5-6 to TRBJ2-3; 11 nucleotides agree with TRBD1. Germline V lookup: CDR1 SGHDT, CDR2 YYEEEE. This CDR3 contains 16 residues. With 3 bases clipped from V and 4 bases from J, the junction kept 7 bases outside the gene matches.

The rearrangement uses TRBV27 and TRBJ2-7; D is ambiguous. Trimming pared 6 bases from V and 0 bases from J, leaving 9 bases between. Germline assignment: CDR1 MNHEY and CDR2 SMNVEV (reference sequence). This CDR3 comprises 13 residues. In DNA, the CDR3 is TGTGCCAGCAGCCCGACCAGCTCCTACGAGCAGTACTTC. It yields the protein CASSPTSSYEQYF.

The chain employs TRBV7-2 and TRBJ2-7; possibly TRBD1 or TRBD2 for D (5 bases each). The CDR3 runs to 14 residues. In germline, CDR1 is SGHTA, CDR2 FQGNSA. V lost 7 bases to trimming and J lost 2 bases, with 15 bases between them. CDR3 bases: TGTGCCAGCACCGGCACGGGGCTTACCTACGAGCAGTACTTC. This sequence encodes CASTGTGLTYEQYF.